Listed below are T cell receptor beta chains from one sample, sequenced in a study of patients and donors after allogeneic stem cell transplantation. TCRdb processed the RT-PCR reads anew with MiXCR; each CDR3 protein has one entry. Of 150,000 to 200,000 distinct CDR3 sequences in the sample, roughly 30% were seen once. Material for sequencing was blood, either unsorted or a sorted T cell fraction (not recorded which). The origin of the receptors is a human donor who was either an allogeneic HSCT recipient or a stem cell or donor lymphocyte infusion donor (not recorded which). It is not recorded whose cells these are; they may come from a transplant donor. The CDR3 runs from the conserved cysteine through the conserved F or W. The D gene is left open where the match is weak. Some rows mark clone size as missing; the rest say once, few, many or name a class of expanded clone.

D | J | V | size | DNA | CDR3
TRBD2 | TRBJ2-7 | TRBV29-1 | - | TGCAGCGTTGCGGGGACTAGCGGGACCTACGAGCAGTACTTC | CSVAGTSGTYEQYF
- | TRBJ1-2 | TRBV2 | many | TGTGCCAGCAGTGGGCAGGGTCATGGCTACACCTTC | CASSGQGHGYTF
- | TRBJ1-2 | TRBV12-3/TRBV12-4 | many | TGTGCCAGCAGTTTAGCGGGGGCGGGAGGCTACACCTTC | CASSLAGAGGYTF
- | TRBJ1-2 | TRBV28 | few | TGTGCCAGCAGCCGCAATTCCTACTTTTTTCACAGCGTCGCTAACTATGGCTACACCTTC | CASSRNSYFFHSVANYGYTF
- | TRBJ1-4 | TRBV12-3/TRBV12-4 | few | TGTGCCAGCAGTTTAAGTGGGACTAATGAAAAACTGTTTTTT | CASSLSGTNEKLFF
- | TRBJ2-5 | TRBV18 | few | TGTGCCAGCTCACTGATGGAGGAGACCCAGTACTTC | CASSLMEETQYF
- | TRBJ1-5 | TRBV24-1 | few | TGTGCCACCAGTGATAACAGCGCTAGCAATCAGCCCCAGCATTTT | CATSDNSASNQPQHF
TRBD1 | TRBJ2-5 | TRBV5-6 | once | TGTGCCAGCGCCCTTTTAGACAGGGTACAAGAGACCCAGTACTTC | CASALLDRVQETQYF
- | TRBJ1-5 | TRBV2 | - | TGTGCCAGCAGTGTACGGGTTAGCAATCAGCCCCAGCATTTT | CASSVRVSNQPQHF
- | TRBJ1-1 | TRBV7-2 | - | TGTGCCAGCAGGACAGCCAGAACGAACACTGAAGCTTTCTTT | CASRTARTNTEAFF
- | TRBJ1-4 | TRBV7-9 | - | TGTGCCAGCAGTTTCAAATCCGGGATCGAAAAACTGTTTTTT | CASSFKSGIEKLFF
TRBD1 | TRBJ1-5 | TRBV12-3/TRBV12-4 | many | TGTGCCAGCAGTGCCGGGACAGCCAATCAGCCCCAGCATTTT | CASSAGTANQPQHF
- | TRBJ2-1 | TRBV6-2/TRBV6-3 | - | TGTGCCAGCAGTCTGCGAGCCCACAGTACCACCTACAATGAGCAGTTCTTC | CASSLRAHSTTYNEQFF
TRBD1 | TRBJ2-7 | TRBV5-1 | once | TGCGCCAGCAGCTCGGGACAGCTCTACGAGCAGTACTTC | CASSSGQLYEQYF
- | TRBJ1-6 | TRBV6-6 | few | TGTGCCAGCAGTTCCGACAGTTGGAATTCACCCCTCCACTTT | CASSSDSWNSPLHF
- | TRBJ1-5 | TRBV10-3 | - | TGTGCCATCAGTGAGTCGGGACCAGGCAGCAATCAGCCCCAGCATTTT | CAISESGPGSNQPQHF
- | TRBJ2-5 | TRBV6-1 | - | TGTGCCAGCAGTGAAGTTGGGAAGGGGACCCAGTACTTC | CASSEVGKGTQYF
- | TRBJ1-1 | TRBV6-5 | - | TGTGCCAGCAGTTACAACTGGGGTGAAGCTTTCTTT | CASSYNWGEAFF
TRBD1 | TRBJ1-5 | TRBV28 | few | TGTGCCAGCAGTCCACGCATTACCGGGACAGGGCACGGCAATCAGCCCCAGCATTTT | CASSPRITGTGHGNQPQHF
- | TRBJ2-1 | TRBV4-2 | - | TGTGCCAGCAGCCAAGAATCTGTAGCTAGCGCCCGAGGGGAGCAGTTCTTC | CASSQESVASARGEQFF
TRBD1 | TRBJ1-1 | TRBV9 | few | TGTGCCAGCAGCGGACAGGGAAATCCTGAAGCTTTCTTT | CASSGQGNPEAFF
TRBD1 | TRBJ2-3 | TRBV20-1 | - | TGCAGTGCAAGACGGGACAGCGGCACAGATACGCAGTATTTT | CSARRDSGTDTQYF
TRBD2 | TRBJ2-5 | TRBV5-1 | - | TGCGCCAGCAGCAGGGAGGGTGCTAGCGGGAGTAAGGAGACCCAGTACTTC | CASSREGASGSKETQYF
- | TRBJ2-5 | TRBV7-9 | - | TGTGCCAGCAGCCACTATGGGACCTCTCCCTGGGAGACCCAGTACTTC | CASSHYGTSPWETQYF
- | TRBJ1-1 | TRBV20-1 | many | TGCAGTGCCACCCCCCCTTTGGCAGGGGACACTGAAGCTTTCTTT | CSATPPLAGDTEAFF
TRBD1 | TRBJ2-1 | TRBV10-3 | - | TGTGCCATCACAACGCAGGGGGCCTACAATGAGCAGTTCTTC | CAITTQGAYNEQFF
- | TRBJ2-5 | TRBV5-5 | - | TGTGCCAGCAGCTTGGACGCTAGCGCCTCCGGGACCCAGTACTTC | CASSLDASASGTQYF
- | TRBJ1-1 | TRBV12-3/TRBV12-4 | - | TGTGCCAGCAGTCTTTGGCAGGGTACAGAAGCTTTCTTT | CASSLWQGTEAFF
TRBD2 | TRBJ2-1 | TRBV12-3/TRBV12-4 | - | TGTGCCAGCACCCCGGGGCTAGCGGATAAGGGGCCCTACAATGAGCAGTTCTTC | CASTPGLADKGPYNEQFF
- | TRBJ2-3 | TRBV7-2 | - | TGTGCCAGCAGCTTAGTTGGGGGCACAACAGATACGCAGTATTTT | CASSLVGGTTDTQYF
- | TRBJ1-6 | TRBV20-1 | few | TGCAGTGCTAGCGGAGGTTCCTCACCCCTCCACTTT | CSASGGSSPLHF
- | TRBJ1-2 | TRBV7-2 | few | TGTGCCAGCAGCTCCGGTCAGTGGGAGGGCTACACCTTC | CASSSGQWEGYTF
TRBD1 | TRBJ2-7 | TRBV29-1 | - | TGCAGCGTGCCAGGACAGGGGTTCTACGAGCAGTACTTC | CSVPGQGFYEQYF
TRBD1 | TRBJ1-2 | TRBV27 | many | TGTGCCAGCAGTTTATCCCCGACAGGGGCGAACGGCTACACCTTC | CASSLSPTGANGYTF
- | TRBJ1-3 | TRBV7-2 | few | TGTGCCAGCACCCCACAGGGTAGAAACACCATATATTTT | CASTPQGRNTIYF
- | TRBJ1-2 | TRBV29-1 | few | TGCAGCTCGATGGAGTTCTATGGCTACACCTTC | CSSMEFYGYTF
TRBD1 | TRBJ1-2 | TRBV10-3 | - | TGTGCCATCAGTGGTCAGGGGGAAGCTAACTATGGCTACACCTTC | CAISGQGEANYGYTF
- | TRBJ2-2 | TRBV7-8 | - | TGTGCCTGCGCCATAGGATTCGGGGAGCTGTTTTTT | CACAIGFGELFF
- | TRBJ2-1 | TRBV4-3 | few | TGCGCCAGCAGTCCCTGGAATGGGTATGAGCAGTTCTTC | CASSPWNGYEQFF